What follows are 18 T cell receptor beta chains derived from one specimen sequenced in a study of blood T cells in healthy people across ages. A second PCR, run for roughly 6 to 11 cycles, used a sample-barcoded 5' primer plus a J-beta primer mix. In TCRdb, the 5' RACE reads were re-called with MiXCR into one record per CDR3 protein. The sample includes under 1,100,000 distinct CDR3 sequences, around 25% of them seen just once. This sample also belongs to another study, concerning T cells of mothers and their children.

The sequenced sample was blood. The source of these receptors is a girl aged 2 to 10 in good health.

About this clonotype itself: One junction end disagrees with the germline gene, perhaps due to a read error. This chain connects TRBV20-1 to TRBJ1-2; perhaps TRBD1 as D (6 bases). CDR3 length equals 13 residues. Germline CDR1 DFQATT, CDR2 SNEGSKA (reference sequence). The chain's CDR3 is CSARDQGTYGYTF. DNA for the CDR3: TGCAGTGCTCGAGACCAGGGGACCTATGGCTACACCTTC.

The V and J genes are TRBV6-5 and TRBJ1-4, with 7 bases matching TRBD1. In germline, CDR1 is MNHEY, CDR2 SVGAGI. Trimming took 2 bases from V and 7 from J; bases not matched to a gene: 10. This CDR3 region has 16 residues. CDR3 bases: TGTGCCAGCAGTTACACCCCACCGGGACAGAGTGAAAAACTGTTTTTT. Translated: CASSYTPPGQSEKLFF.

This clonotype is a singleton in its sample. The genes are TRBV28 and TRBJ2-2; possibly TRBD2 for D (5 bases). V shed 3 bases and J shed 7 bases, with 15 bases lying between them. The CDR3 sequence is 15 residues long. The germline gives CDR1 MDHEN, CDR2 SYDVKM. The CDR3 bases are TGTGCCAGCAGTTTTCAATGGGCGGCGGGCGGGGAGCTGTTTTTT. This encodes CASSFQWAAGGELFF. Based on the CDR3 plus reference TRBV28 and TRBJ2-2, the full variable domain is DVKVTQSSRYLVKRTGEKVFLECVQDMDHENMFWYRQDPGLGLRLIYFSYDVKMKEKGDIPEGYSVSREKKERFSLILESASTNQTSMYLCASSFQWAAGGELFFGEGSRLTVL.

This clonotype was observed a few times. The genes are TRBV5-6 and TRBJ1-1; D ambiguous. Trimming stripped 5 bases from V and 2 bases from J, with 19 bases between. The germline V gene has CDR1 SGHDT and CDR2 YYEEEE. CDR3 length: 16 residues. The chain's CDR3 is CASRRSRGWDNTEAFF. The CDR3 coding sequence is TGTGCCAGCAGAAGGTCTCGGGGATGGGATAACACTGAAGCTTTCTTT.

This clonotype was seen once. The DNA for the CDR3 is TGTGCCAGCAGCCGAACCGAGCACCCCCGGGGCAGCCCCACCTTC. Protein sequence: CASSRTEHPRGSPTF. The V call is TRBV14, the J call TRBJ1-2; D is possibly TRBD1 (5 bases). The germline CDR1 and CDR2 sequences are SGHDN and FVKESK. This CDR3 is 15 amino acids long. Trimming stripped 4 bases from V and 13 bases from J, with 25 bases between.

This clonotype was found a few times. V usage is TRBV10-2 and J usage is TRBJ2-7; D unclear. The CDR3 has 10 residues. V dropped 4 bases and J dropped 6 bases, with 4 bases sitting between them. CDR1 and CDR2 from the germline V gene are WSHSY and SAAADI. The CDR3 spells CASSVGEQYF. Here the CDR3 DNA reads TGCGCCAGCAGTGTTGGCGAGCAGTACTTC.

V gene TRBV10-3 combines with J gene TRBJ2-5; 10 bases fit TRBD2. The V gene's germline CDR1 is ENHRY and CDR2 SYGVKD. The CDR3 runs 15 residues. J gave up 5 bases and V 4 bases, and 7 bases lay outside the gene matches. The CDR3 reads CAISAKLAGLETQYF. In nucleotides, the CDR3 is TGTGCCATCAGTGCAAAACTAGCGGGATTGGAGACCCAGTACTTC.

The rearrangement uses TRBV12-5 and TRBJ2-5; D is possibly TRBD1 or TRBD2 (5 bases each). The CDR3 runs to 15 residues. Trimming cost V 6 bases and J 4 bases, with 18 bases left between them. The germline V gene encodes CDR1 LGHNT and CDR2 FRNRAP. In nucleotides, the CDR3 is TGTGCTAGTGGCCCAAGCAACGGGGCAGGAGAGACCCAGTACTTC. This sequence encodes CASGPSNGAGETQYF.

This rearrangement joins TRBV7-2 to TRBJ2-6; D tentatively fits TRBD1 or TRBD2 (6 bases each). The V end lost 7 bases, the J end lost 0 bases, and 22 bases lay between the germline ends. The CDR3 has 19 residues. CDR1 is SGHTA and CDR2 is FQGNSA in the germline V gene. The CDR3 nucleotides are TGTGCCAGCATCCCGGCGGGACATCTTAGTAGCTCTGGGGCCAACGTCCTGACTTTC. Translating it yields CASIPAGHLSSSGANVLTF.

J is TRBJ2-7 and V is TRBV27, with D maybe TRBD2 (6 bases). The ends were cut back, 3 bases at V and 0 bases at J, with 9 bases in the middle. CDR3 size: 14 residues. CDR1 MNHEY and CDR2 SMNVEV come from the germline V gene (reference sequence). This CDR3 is CASSFGTSSYEQYF. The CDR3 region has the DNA TGTGCCAGCAGTTTTGGGACTTCCTCCTACGAGCAGTACTTC.

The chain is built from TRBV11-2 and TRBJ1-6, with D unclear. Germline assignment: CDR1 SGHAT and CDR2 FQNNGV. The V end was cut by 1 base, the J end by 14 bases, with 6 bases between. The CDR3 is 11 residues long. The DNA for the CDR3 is TGTGCCAGCAGCTTAGGGGAATCCCTCCACTTT. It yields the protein CASSLGESLHF.

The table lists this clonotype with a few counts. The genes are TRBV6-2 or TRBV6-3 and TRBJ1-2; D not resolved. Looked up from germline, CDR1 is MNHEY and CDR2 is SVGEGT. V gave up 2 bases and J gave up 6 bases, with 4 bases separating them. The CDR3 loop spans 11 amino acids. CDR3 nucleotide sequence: TGTGCCAGCAGTTACCCTGATGGCTACACCTTC. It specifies CASSYPDGYTF.

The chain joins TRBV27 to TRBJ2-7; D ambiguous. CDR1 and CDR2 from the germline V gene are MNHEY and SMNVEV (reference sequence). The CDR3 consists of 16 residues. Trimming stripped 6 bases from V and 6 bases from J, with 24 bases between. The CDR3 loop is CASSGPEVHGPGEQYF. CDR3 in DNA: TGTGCCAGCAGCGGACCCGAGGTACACGGCCCGGGCGAGCAGTACTTC.

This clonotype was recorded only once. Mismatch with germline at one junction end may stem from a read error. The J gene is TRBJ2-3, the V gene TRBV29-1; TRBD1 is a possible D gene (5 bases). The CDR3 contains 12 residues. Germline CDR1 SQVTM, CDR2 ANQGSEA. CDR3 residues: CSDTTDTDAQYF. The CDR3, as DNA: TGCAGCGACACGACAGATACAGATGCGCAGTATTTT.

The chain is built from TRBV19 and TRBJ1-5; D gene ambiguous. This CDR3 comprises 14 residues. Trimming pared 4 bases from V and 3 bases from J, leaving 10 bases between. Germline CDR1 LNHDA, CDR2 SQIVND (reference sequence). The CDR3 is CASSTGVLNQPQHF. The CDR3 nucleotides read TGTGCCAGTAGTACCGGGGTCCTCAATCAGCCCCAGCATTTT.

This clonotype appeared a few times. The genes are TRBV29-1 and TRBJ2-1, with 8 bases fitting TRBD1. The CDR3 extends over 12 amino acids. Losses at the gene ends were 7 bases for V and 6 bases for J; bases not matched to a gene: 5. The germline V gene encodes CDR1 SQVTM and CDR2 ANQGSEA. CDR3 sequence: CSAKGQVNEQFF. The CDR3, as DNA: TGCAGCGCTAAGGGACAGGTCAATGAGCAGTTCTTC.

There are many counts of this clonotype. This CDR3 is CASSLSRGNTEAFF. Here the CDR3 DNA reads TGCGCCAGCAGTCTTAGTCGGGGGAACACTGAAGCTTTCTTT. This chain links TRBV4-3 with TRBJ1-1; D is unresolved. Germline V gene lookup returns CDR1 LGHNA and CDR2 YSLEER. Between the trimmed V and J ends, which lost 6 bases and 1 base, there was a span of 12 bases. This CDR3 has 14 residues.

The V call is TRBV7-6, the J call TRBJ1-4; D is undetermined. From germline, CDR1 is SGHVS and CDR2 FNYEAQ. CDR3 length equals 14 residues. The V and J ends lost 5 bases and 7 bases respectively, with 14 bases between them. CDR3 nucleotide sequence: TGTGCCAGCAGCGAGTCGGGTGGTGGTGAAAAACTGTTTTTT. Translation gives CASSESGGGEKLFF. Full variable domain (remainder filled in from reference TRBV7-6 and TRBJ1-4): GAGVSQSPRYKVTKRGQDVALRCDPISGHVSLYWYRQALGQGPEFLTYFNYEAQQDKSGLPNDRFSAERPEGSISTLTIQRTEQRDSAMYRCASSESGGGEKLFFGSGTQLSVL.